The 9 T cell receptor beta chains given below trace back to one sample, sequenced in a study of Graves' ophthalmopathy and Graves' hyperthyroidism. The sequenced template was RNA, covering the TCR beta CDR3 region. First-round RT-PCR employed HTBI primers, with a second-round multiplex PCR after it. TCRdb itself ran the multiplex PCR reads through MiXCR, one entry per CDR3 protein. Of a few hundred thousand distinct CDR3 sequences listed, roughly 39% were seen once; the top ten hold about 4%. The sample taken for sequencing was peripheral blood or thyroid tissue (not recorded which). These receptor sequences come from an adult man with Graves' hyperthyroidism.

The chain employs TRBV7-8 and TRBJ2-7; perhaps TRBD1 as D (5 bases). The germline CDR1 and CDR2 sequences are SGHVS and FQNEAQ. The CDR3 length is 14 residues. V was shortened by 5 bases and J by 3 bases, with 14 bases between the two germline ends. In DNA form, the CDR3 reads TGTGCCAGCAGCCGATCTCGGACAAACTACGAGCAGTACTTC. It encodes CASSRSRTNYEQYF. Using reference TRBV7-8 and TRBJ2-7 for the parts outside the CDR3, the full variable domain is GAGVSQSPRYKVAKRGQDVALRCDPISGHVSLFWYQQALGQGPEFLTYFQNEAQLDKSGLPSDRFFAERPEGSVSTLKIQRTQQEDSAVYLCASSRSRTNYEQYFGPGTRLTVT.

The chain employs TRBV10-3 and TRBJ1-2, with TRBD1 matching 8 bases. The CDR3 length is 15 residues. V shed 3 bases, J shed 7 bases, and the junction held 10 bases outside the gene matches. Germline CDR1 is ENHRY and CDR2 is SYGVKD. CDR3 nucleotides: TGTGCCATCAGTGATAAAAAAGGACAGGGAGGTGGCTACACCTTC. This encodes CAISDKKGQGGGYTF.

This clonotype was detected ten times or more. V gene TRBV19 combines with J gene TRBJ1-6, with 8 bases identical to TRBD1. The germline CDR1 and CDR2 sequences are LNHDA and SQIVND (reference sequence). The CDR3 runs to 14 residues. V shed 7 bases, J shed 10 bases, and the junction held 9 bases outside the gene matches. This CDR3 is CASTFSGTGSPLHF. In nucleotides, the CDR3 is TGTGCCAGTACCTTTTCCGGGACAGGATCACCCCTCCACTTT.

This chain connects TRBV24-1 to TRBJ1-2; 12 bases are shared with TRBD1. The CDR3 totals 17 residues. Germline V gives CDR1 KGHDR, CDR2 SFDVKD. V shed 4 bases, J shed 3 bases, and the junction held 8 bases outside the gene matches. CDR3 protein: CATSDAAGTGGYYGYTF. The CDR3 bases are TGTGCCACCAGTGACGCAGCCGGGACAGGGGGCTACTATGGCTACACCTTC.

A remark on this clonotype: The CDR3 ends on some other residue instead of the conserved phenylalanine or tryptophan, so this is likely a read error. The rearrangement links TRBV20-1 to TRBJ2-5; no clear D. The V end lost 0 bases, the J end lost 8 bases, and 19 bases lay between the germline ends. Germline V CDR1 and CDR2: DFQATT, SNEGSKA (reference sequence). The CDR3 contains 15 residues. The CDR3, as DNA: TGCAGTGCTAGAGACCCCAGCATGACAAGAGAAACCCAGTACTAC. Translation: CSARDPSMTRETQYY.

In this sample, this clonotype turned up a few times. V usage is TRBV28 and J usage is TRBJ1-2; D is unclear. The V gene lost 8 bases and the J gene lost 3 bases, with 16 bases spanning the gap. CDR3 length equals 14 residues. Germline V gene lookup returns CDR1 MDHEN and CDR2 SYDVKM. The CDR3 loop is CASAIPAIDYGYTF. The CDR3 DNA follows: TGTGCCAGCGCCATCCCCGCCATAGACTATGGCTACACCTTC.

Details on this clonotype: A much more abundant neighbour one base away suggests this may be a read error. In DNA, the CDR3 is TGTGCCATCAGTGAAGCCCCGGACAATCAGCCCCAGCATTTT. Translating it yields CAISEAPDNQPQHF. The V and J genes are TRBV10-3 and TRBJ1-5, with D unresolved. The CDR3 is made up of 14 amino acids. Trimming removed 3 bases at V and 3 bases at J, with 9 bases between. CDR1 is ENHRY, CDR2 SYGVKD, per germline.

This clonotype occurred many times. The gene calls are TRBV27 and TRBJ2-6; no clear D. Germline V CDR1 and CDR2: MNHEY, SMNVEV (reference sequence). CDR3 size: 16 residues. Trimming left V 3 bases short and J 0 bases short, with 9 bases between. CDR3 sequence reads: CASSLGSDSGANVLTF. The CDR3 nucleotides read TGTGCCAGCAGTTTGGGGTCAGACTCTGGGGCCAACGTCCTGACTTTC.

This clonotype was seen many times. This chain links TRBV10-3 with TRBJ2-7; perhaps D is TRBD1 or TRBD2 (5 bases each). V lost 4 bases and J 0 bases, leaving 10 bases between the germline ends. In germline, CDR1 is ENHRY, CDR2 SYGVKD. The CDR3 is 14 amino acids. In DNA form, the CDR3 reads TGTGCCATCAGTGGACAGCGGAGCTCCTACGAGCAGTACTTC. This sequence encodes CAISGQRSSYEQYF.